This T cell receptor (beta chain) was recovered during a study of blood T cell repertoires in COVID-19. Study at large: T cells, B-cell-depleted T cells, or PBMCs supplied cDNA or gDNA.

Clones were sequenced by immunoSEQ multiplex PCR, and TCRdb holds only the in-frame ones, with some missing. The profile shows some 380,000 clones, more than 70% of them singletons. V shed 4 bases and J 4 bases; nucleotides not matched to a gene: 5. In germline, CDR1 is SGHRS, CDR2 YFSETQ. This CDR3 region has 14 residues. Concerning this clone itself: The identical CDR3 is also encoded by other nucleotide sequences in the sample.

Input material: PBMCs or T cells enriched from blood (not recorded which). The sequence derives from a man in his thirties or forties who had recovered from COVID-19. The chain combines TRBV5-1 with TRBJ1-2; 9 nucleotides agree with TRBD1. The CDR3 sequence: CASSLGTGIYGYTF. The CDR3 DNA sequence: TGCGCCAGCAGCCTAGGGACAGGGATCTATGGCTACACCTTC. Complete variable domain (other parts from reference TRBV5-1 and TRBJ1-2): KAGVTQTPRYLIKTRGQQVTLSCSPISGHRSVSWYQQTPGQGLQFLFEYFSETQRNKGNFPGRFSGRQFSNSRSEMNVSTLELGDSALYLCASSLGTGIYGYTFGSGTRLTVV.